This TCR beta chain came from a study of shared clonotypes between healthy human individuals. General study results and limits: Rarefaction revealed incomplete sorted-subset sequencing despite large depth. Represented diversity, genetic and exposure-history alike, was limited by few donors.

CD8 cells classed as naive were CD45RO-negative and positively selected for CCR7, excluding terminally differentiated effector memory CD45RA+ cells. In the original processing: ImmunoSEQ supplied junction-only sequences lacking quality scores, so filtering was different. The assay was immunoSEQ multiplex PCR, and TCRdb's table has in-frame clones only and misses some. For V, J and clone size, that table is used; D and trimming come from the DNA. This table holds some 2.1 million clones, approximately 92% found once. About this clone itself: What it binds is not known.

V trimming: 1 base; J trimming: 3 bases; junction bases outside the gene matches: 5. CDR3 size: 17 residues. Looked up from germline, CDR1 is SGHNT and CDR2 is YYREEE (reference sequence). The J gene is TRBJ2-1, the V gene TRBV5-4; 12 bases line up with TRBD2. This sequence was found in a man between 18 and 35 years old in good health. Some clones in this sample may be carry-over from other donors' samples. Sequencing was done on a sample of naive CD8+ T cells from PBMCs. In DNA form, the CDR3 reads TGTGCCAGCAGCTTGTGGTCTAGCGGGAGGGGCTACAATGAGCAGTTCTTC. This translates into CASSLWSSGRGYNEQFF.